The clone carrying this TCR beta chain was recorded only once. The CDR3 is 14 amino acids. Trimming took 1 base from V and 2 from J, leaving 7 bases between them. Germline CDR1 SGHTA, CDR2 FQGTGA. The source of the sample is a study of Tregs in tolerant kidney transplant recipients. TCRdb's table, derived via immunoSEQ multiplex PCR, lists solely in-frame clones and lacks some. The sample lists around 50,000 clones, around 83% occurring once. The rearrangement links TRBV7-3 to TRBJ2-3; D may be TRBD2 (6 bases). The TCR sequence derives from a human donor in good health. Specimen: CD4+ T cells from blood. The CDR3 coding sequence is TGTGCCAGCAGCTTAAGGGGGGTCACAGATACGCAGTATTTT. It translates to CASSLRGVTDTQYF.